Given below is one TCR beta chain in context. The V end was cut by 1 base, the J end by 6 bases, with 15 bases between. This CDR3 region has 15 residues. Germline V lookup: CDR1 SGHTA, CDR2 FQGTGA. This sample is part of a study of blood T cell repertoires in COVID-19. The overall study: COVID-19 samples, acute and convalescent, were from the United States, Italy and Spain. From T cells, B-cell-depleted T cells, or PBMCs came the material, which was cDNA or gDNA.

Here immunoSEQ multiplex PCR was the method, and the copy in TCRdb shows in-frame clones only, minus some. The sample contains tens of thousands of clones, around 90% of which appear only once. The sequence came from a man aged 60-69 years with acute or convalescent COVID-19. V gene TRBV7-3 combines with J gene TRBJ1-2; no clear D. Material: peripheral blood. The CDR3 nucleotides read TGTGCCAGCAGCTTAATGTCCGAGGGCGAGGATGGCTACACCTTC. Protein product: CASSLMSEGEDGYTF.